The 12 T cell receptor beta chains below come from one sample, sequenced in a study of cytomegalovirus exposure and HLA in healthy donors. This PCR relied on a set of 60 Vbeta primers and 13 Jbeta primers. Using immunoSEQ multiplex PCR, the repertoire was profiled, and TCRdb retains in-frame clones only, with some absent. The table has some 190,000 clones, less than 90% seen once. Material for sequencing was PBMCs. These receptors were obtained from a girl aged 10-17 years in good health and CMV-seropositive.

The V call is TRBV6-5, the J call TRBJ1-2; D is unresolved. Germline CDR1 is MNHEY and CDR2 is SVGAGI. V lost 6 bases, J lost 7 bases, and 15 bases lay in between. The CDR3 runs to 13 residues. CDR3 DNA: TGTGCCAGCAGCCCCTTCACTCCCGGTGGCTACACCTTC. Its translation is CASSPFTPGGYTF.

The J gene is TRBJ2-7, the V gene TRBV6-5; weak D call: TRBD2 (5 bases). The V gene's germline CDR1 is MNHEY and CDR2 SVGAGI. This CDR3 region has 14 residues. The V end was cut by 6 bases, the J end by 1 base, with 13 bases between. CDR3 bases: TGTGCCAGCAGGAAACTAGGAATTTCCTACGAGCAGTACTTC. This codes for CASRKLGISYEQYF.

This rearrangement joins TRBV11-3 to TRBJ2-2; D is unclear. V lost 1 base, J lost 9 bases, and 6 bases lay in between. CDR3 length: 12 amino acids. Germline V gene lookup returns CDR1 SGHNT and CDR2 YENEEA. The CDR3, as DNA: TGTGCCAGCAGCTTAGTAGCCTGGGAGCTGTTTTTT. The encoded protein is CASSLVAWELFF.

The chain employs TRBV2 and TRBJ1-2; 7 nucleotides line up with TRBD1. The CDR3 runs 12 residues. The V and J ends lost 6 bases and 5 bases, in that order; junction bases with no gene match: 3. Germline V gives CDR1 SNHLY, CDR2 FYNNEI. The CDR3 DNA sequence: TGTGCCAGCAGATCGGGACAGTATGGCTACACCTTC. Amino acids: CASRSGQYGYTF.

This clone was recorded a few times. The chain recombines TRBV29-1 with TRBJ2-7; 11 positions agree with TRBD1. This CDR3 spans 13 amino acids. Per germline, CDR1 SQVTM and CDR2 ANQGSEA. V gave up 6 bases and J gave up 5 bases; unmatched junction bases: 6. The CDR3 DNA follows: TGCAGCGTCTGGGACAGGGGGATACACGAGCAGTACTTC. Its translation is CSVWDRGIHEQYF.

The chain couples TRBV7-6 to TRBJ2-1; D is perhaps TRBD2 (5 bases). The CDR3 is 14 amino acids. Germline V gives CDR1 SGHVS, CDR2 FNYEAQ. V was shortened by 0 bases and J by 9 bases, with 12 bases between the two germline ends. CDR3 loop: CASSLAVGGLEQFF. The CDR3 nucleotides read TGTGCCAGCAGCTTAGCAGTTGGCGGGCTTGAGCAGTTCTTC.

The chain recombines TRBV29-1 with TRBJ1-5; D might be TRBD1 (6 bases). The V end was cut by 4 bases, the J end by 1 base, with 11 bases between. Germline V gene sequence: CDR1 SQVTM, CDR2 ANQGSEA. The CDR3 extends over 14 amino acids. The CDR3 DNA is TGCAGCGTTGTAGGGGGGGCAAGCAATCAGCCCCAGCATTTT. It translates to CSVVGGASNQPQHF.

V and J are TRBV27 and TRBJ2-7, with TRBD2 matching 7 bases. CDR1 and CDR2 (germline): MNHEY, SMNVEV (reference sequence). The CDR3 is 14 residues long. J was trimmed by 2 bases and V by 6 bases; bases with no gene match: 7. The DNA for the CDR3 is TGTGCCAGCAGCCCCCGGGACTACCCCTACGAGCAGTACTTC. Amino acids: CASSPRDYPYEQYF.

In the case of this clone: This specimen includes other DNA sequences encoding the same CDR3. The chain uses TRBV9 and TRBJ2-2; D unresolved. There are 13 residues in the CDR3. Germline values: CDR1 SGDLS, CDR2 YYNGEE. V lost 0 bases to trimming and J lost 6 bases, with 6 bases between them. CDR3 bases: TGTGCCAGCAGCGTAGACAGAGCCGGGGAGCTGTTTTTT. Encoded protein: CASSVDRAGELFF.

V and J are TRBV4-1 and TRBJ2-7, with a possible D match to TRBD2 (5 bases). CDR1 MGHRA and CDR2 YSYEKL come from the germline V gene. V lost 0 bases and J 2 bases, leaving 11 bases between the germline ends. There are 15 residues in the CDR3. The chain's CDR3 is CASSQDLTGTYEQYF. The CDR3 DNA reads as TGCGCCAGCAGCCAAGATCTGACGGGGACCTACGAGCAGTACTTC.

The rearrangement links TRBV11-2 to TRBJ2-7; 8 bases map to TRBD1. Trimming removed 3 bases from V and 5 bases from J; junction bases left unmatched: 12. Germline CDR1 SGHAT, CDR2 FQNNGV. CDR3 length equals 16 residues. The CDR3 DNA reads TGTGCCAGCAGCTTTTCCTCCTGGACAGGGTGTAACGAGCAGTACTTC. Residues: CASSFSSWTGCNEQYF.

This sequence joins TRBV29-1 and TRBJ2-7; D is possibly TRBD1 (6 bases). Germline CDR1 is SQVTM and CDR2 is ANQGSEA. Trimming cost V 2 bases and J 5 bases, with 16 bases left between them. This CDR3 has 14 amino acids. DNA of the CDR3: TGCAGCGTTGAACGCAGGGGTCGTATGGACGAGCAGTACTTC. It is translated as CSVERRGRMDEQYF.